Below, one T cell receptor (beta chain) is given with its context. This specimen comes from a study of T cell changes during pregnancy in multiple sclerosis. Only in-frame clones appear in the TCRdb table, and some are missing; sequencing was by immunoSEQ multiplex PCR. The profile covers approximately 44,000 clones, with about nine tenths appearing a single time and 0.7% taken by the ten largest. Germline V gene lookup returns CDR1 MNHEY and CDR2 SMNVEV (reference sequence). Trimming pared 7 bases from V and 1 base from J, leaving 10 bases between. The CDR3 has 13 residues. The clonotype was recovered from a female donor with multiple sclerosis, enrolled in a pregnancy study. The sample was CD4+ T cells from peripheral blood mononuclear cells, taken before pregnancy. The chain joins TRBV27 to TRBJ1-1, with D hard to call. CDR3 region: CASKRWANTEAFF. The DNA of the CDR3 is TGTGCCAGCAAAAGGTGGGCGAACACTGAAGCTTTCTTT.